This record covers a single TCR beta chain. This entry belongs to a study of blood T cell repertoires in COVID-19. Overall study: The United States, Italy and Spain supplied acute and convalescent COVID-19 samples.

The method was immunoSEQ multiplex PCR; TCRdb's version includes in-frame clones alone and lacks a portion of them. The sample shows some 260,000 clones, less than 85% of them seen only once. Input material: peripheral blood. This TCR was sampled from a woman older than 75 with active or convalescent COVID-19.

This CDR3 reads CAIYSGGPSSYEQYF. CDR3 coding DNA: TGTGCCATCTACAGCGGGGGGCCGAGCTCCTACGAGCAGTACTTC. This rearrangement joins TRBV6-5 to TRBJ2-7, with 9 bases lining up with TRBD2. Germline CDR1 and CDR2: MNHEY and SVGAGI. The CDR3 totals 15 residues. V shed 10 bases, J shed 0 bases, and the junction held 10 bases outside the gene matches.